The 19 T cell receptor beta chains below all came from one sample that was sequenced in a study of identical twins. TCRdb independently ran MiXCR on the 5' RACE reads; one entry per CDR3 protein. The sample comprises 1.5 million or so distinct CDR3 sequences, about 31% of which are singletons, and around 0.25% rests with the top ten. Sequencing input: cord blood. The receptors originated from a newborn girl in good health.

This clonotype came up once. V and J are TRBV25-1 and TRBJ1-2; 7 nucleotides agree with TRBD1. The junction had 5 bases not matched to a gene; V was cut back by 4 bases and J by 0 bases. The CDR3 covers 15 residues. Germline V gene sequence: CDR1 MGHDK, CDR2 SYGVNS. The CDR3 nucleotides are TGTGCCAGCAGTGGTGGGACAGACGCTAACTATGGCTACACCTTC. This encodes CASSGGTDANYGYTF.

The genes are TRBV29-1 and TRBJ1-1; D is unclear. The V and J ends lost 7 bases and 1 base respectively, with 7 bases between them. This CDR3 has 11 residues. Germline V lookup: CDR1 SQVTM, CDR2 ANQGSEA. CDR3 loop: CSGGSNTEAFF. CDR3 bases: TGCAGCGGGGGATCGAACACTGAAGCTTTCTTT.

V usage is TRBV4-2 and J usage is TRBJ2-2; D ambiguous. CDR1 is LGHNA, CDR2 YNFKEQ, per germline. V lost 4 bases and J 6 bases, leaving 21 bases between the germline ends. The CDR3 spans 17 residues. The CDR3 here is CASSPAYGSSNAGELFF. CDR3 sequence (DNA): TGTGCCAGCAGCCCAGCTTACGGTAGCAGTAACGCCGGGGAGCTGTTTTTT.

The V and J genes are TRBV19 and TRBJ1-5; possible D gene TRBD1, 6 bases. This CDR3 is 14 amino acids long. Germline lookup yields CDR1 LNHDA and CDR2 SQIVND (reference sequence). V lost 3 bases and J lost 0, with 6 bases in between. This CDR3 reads CASSMGHSNQPQHF. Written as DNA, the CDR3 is TGTGCCAGTAGTATGGGACATAGCAATCAGCCCCAGCATTTT.

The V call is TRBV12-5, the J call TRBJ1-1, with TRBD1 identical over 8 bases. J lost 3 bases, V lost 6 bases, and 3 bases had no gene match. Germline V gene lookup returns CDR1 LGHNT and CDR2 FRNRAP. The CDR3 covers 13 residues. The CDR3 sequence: CASGQDRDTEAFF. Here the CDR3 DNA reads TGTGCTAGTGGCCAGGACAGGGACACTGAAGCTTTCTTT. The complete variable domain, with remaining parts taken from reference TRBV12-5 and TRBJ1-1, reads DARVTQTPRHKVTEMGQEVTMRCQPILGHNTVFWYRQTMMQGLELLAYFRNRAPLDDSGMPKDRFSAEMPDATLATLKIQPSEPRDSAVYFCASGQDRDTEAFFGQGTRLTVV.

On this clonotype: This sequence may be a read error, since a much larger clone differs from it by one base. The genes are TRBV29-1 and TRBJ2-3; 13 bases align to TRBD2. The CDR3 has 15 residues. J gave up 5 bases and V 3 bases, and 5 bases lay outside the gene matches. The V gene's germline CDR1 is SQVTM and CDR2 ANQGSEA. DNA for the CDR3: TGCAGCGTTGACGGACTAGCGGGAGCTGGAGATACGCAGTATTTT. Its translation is CSVDGLAGAGDTQYF.

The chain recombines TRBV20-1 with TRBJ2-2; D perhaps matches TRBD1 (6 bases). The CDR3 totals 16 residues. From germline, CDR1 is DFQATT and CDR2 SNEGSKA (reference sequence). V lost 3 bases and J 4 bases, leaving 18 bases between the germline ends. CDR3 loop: CSARGYRDRGTGELFF. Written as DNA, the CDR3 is TGCAGTGCTAGGGGGTACAGGGATAGAGGCACCGGGGAGCTGTTTTTT.

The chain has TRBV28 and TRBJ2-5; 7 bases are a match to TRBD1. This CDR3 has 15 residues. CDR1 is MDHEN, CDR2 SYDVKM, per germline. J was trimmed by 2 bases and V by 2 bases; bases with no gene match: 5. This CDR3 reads CASSLRDSGQETQYF. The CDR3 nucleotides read TGTGCCAGCAGTTTAAGGGACAGTGGGCAAGAGACCCAGTACTTC.

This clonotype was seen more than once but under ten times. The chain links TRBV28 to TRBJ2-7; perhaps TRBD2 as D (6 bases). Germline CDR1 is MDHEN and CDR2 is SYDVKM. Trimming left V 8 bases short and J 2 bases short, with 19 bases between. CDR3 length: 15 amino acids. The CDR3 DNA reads TGTGCCAGCTTAACCCCAGCGGGCCTAACCTACGAGCAGTACTTC. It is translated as CASLTPAGLTYEQYF.

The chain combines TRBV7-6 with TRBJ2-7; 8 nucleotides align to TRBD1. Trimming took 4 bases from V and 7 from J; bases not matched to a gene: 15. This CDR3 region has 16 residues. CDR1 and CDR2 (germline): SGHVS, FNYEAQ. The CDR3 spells CASSSRTGHSYNEQYF. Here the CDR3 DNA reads TGTGCCAGCAGCTCCCGGACAGGGCACTCCTACAATGAGCAGTACTTC. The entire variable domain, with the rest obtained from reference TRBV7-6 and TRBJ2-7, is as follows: GAGVSQSPRYKVTKRGQDVALRCDPISGHVSLYWYRQALGQGPEFLTYFNYEAQQDKSGLPNDRFSAERPEGSISTLTIQRTEQRDSAMYRCASSSRTGHSYNEQYFGPGTRLTVT.

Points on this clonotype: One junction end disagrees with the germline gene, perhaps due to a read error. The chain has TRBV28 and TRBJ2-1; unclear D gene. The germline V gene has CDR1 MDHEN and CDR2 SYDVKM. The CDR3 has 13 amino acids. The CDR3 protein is CAGSLGFGNEQFF. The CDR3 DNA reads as TGTGCCGGCAGTTTGGGGTTTGGCAATGAGCAGTTCTTC.

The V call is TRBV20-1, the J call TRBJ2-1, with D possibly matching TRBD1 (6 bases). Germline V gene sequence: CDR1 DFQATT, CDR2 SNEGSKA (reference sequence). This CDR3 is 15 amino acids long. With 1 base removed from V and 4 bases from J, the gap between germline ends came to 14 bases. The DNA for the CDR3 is TGCAGTGCTAGAGGGGGGCTGGCGAGGTACAATGAGCAGTTCTTC. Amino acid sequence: CSARGGLARYNEQFF.

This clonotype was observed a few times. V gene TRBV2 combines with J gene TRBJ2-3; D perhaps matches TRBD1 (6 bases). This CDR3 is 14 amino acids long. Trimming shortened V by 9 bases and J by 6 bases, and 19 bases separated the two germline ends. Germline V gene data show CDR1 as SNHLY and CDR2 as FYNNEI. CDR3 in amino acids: CARATGRGVDTQYF. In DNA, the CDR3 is TGTGCCAGGGCGACAGGACGAGGTGTGGATACGCAGTATTTT.

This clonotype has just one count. The CDR3 sequence is CASTPAPKNTGELFF. CDR3 nucleotide sequence: TGTGCCAGTACCCCTGCCCCTAAGAACACCGGGGAGCTGTTTTTT. The V call is TRBV19, the J call TRBJ2-2, with unresolved D. Trimming removed 7 bases at V and 1 base at J, with 13 bases between. Germline V CDR1 and CDR2: LNHDA, SQIVND (reference sequence). The CDR3 extends over 15 amino acids.

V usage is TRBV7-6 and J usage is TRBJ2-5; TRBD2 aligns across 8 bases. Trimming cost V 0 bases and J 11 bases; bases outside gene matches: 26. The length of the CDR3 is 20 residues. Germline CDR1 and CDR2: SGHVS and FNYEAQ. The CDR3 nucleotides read TGTGCCAGCAGCTTAGCCCCGTTGGGGCGGGGGGCCTTCGCCTACAATGAGCAGTACTTC. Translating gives CASSLAPLGRGAFAYNEQYF.

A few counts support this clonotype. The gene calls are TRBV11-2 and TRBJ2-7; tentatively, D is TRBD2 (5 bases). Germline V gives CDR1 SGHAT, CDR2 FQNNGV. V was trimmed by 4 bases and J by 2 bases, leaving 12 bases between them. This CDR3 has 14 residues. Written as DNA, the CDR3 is TGTGCCAGCAGCTCGGTGGGAGCGGCCTACGAGCAGTACTTC. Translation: CASSSVGAAYEQYF.

The CDR3 region is CAISDFLPGTAYGYTF. In DNA form, the CDR3 reads TGTGCCATCAGCGATTTCCTCCCTGGGACAGCCTATGGCTACACCTTC. The genes are TRBV10-3 and TRBJ1-2, with 7 bases that match TRBD1. Per germline, CDR1 ENHRY and CDR2 SYGVKD. CDR3 size: 16 residues. The V segment lost 6 bases and the J segment 4 bases; nucleotides outside the gene matches: 14.

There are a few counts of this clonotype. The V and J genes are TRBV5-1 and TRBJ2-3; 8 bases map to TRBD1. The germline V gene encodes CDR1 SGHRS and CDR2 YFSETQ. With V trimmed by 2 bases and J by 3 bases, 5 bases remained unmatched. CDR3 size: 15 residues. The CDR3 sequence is CASSFGDRWTDTQYF. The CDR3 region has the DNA TGCGCCAGCAGCTTCGGGGACAGGTGGACAGATACGCAGTATTTT.

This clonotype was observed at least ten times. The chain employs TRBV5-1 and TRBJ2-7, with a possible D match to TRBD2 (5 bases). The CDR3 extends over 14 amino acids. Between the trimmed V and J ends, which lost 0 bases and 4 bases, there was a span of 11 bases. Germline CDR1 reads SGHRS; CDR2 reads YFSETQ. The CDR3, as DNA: TGCGCCAGCAGCTTGGTGGGCAGGACTTACGAGCAGTACTTC. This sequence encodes CASSLVGRTYEQYF.